A single sample is the source of the 15 T cell receptor beta chains below, sequenced in a study of technical replicates of blood from several donors. Profiled with immunoSEQ multiplex PCR; TCRdb holds only in-frame clones, not every one. The profile shows almost 90,000 clones, about 95% of them singletons. Sample: T cells isolated from PBMCs. These receptors were taken from a human donor in good health.

CDR3 residues: CASGSIRSSQRFF. In DNA, the CDR3 is TGTGCTAGTGGTTCCATACGGAGTTCTCAGCGGTTCTTC. J is TRBJ2-1 and V is TRBV12-5; no reliable D call. Trimming removed 4 bases at V and 15 bases at J, with 19 bases between. This CDR3 contains 13 residues. The germline V gene has CDR1 LGHNT and CDR2 FRNRAP.

The chain has TRBV18 and TRBJ2-7, with 11 bases matching TRBD2. V lost 6 bases to trimming and J lost 2 bases; unmatched junction nucleotides: 3. Germline CDR1 is KGHSH and CDR2 is LQKENI. The CDR3 runs to 14 residues. DNA of the CDR3: TGTGCCAGCTCTTTTAGCGGGAGGGCCTACGAGCAGTACTTC. Its protein product is CASSFSGRAYEQYF.

The chain combines TRBV7-2 with TRBJ1-3, with 8 bases that match TRBD1. The germline CDR1 and CDR2 sequences are SGHTA and FQGNSA. The CDR3 is made up of 14 amino acids. The V gene end was trimmed by 5 bases and the J gene end by 4 bases; junction bases not matched to a gene: 4. CDR3 sequence reads: CASSPRTGGNTIYF. The CDR3 DNA sequence: TGTGCCAGCAGCCCACGGACAGGGGGAAACACCATATATTTT. The variable domain in full, completed from reference TRBV7-2 and TRBJ1-3, reads GAGVSQSPSNKVTEKGKDVELRCDPISGHTALYWYRQSLGQGLEFLIYFQGNSAPDKSGLPSDRFSAERTGGSVSTLTIQRTQQEDSAVYLCASSPRTGGNTIYFGEGSWLTVV.

The V call is TRBV19, the J call TRBJ1-5, with 8 bases that match TRBD1. The germline V gene has CDR1 LNHDA and CDR2 SQIVND (reference sequence). V lost 6 bases and J lost 6; bases outside the gene matches: 7. This CDR3 contains 14 residues. CDR3 nucleotide sequence: TGTGCCAGTAGCGGGACAGGAGTGTCTCAGCCCCAGCATTTT. This gives the protein CASSGTGVSQPQHF.

This chain connects TRBV19 to TRBJ2-1, with 12 bases identical to TRBD2. V shed 5 bases, J shed 6 bases, and the junction held 5 bases outside the gene matches. The CDR3 has 15 amino acids. From germline, CDR1 is LNHDA and CDR2 SQIVND (reference sequence). CDR3 bases: TGTGCCAGTAGTCCAAGGACTAGCGGGACCAATGAGCAGTTCTTC. Amino acids: CASSPRTSGTNEQFF.

J is TRBJ2-3 and V is TRBV4-1; D might be TRBD2 (6 bases). V was cut by 0 bases and J by 3 bases, with 13 bases left in between. The CDR3 is 16 amino acids. Germline V gives CDR1 MGHRA, CDR2 YSYEKL. For the CDR3, the DNA is TGCGCCAGCAGCCAAGAGGAGGGAGTGAGAACAGATACGCAGTATTTT. Translating it yields CASSQEEGVRTDTQYF.

This chain uses TRBV7-3 with TRBJ2-2; no firm D call. This CDR3 has 13 amino acids. Trimming pared 1 base from V and 4 bases from J, leaving 4 bases between. Germline V gives CDR1 SGHTA, CDR2 FQGTGA. This CDR3 is CASSLRLTGELFF. CDR3 DNA sequence: TGTGCCAGCAGCTTAAGACTCACCGGGGAGCTGTTTTTT.

The chain carries TRBV7-2 and TRBJ2-7; no clear D. The V end was cut by 1 base, the J end by 4 bases, with 11 bases between. CDR3 length equals 14 residues. CDR1 and CDR2 from the germline V gene are SGHTA and FQGNSA. In DNA form, the CDR3 reads TGTGCCAGCAGCTTAGTACTACTTTATTACGAGCAGTACTTC. It is translated as CASSLVLLYYEQYF.

The chain carries TRBV7-2 and TRBJ1-3; D gene ambiguous. V was clipped by 5 bases and J by 0 bases, with 8 bases between them. CDR1 and CDR2 from the germline V gene are SGHTA and FQGNSA. The CDR3 loop spans 14 amino acids. The CDR3 protein is CASSPPGSGNTIYF. The CDR3, as DNA: TGTGCCAGCAGCCCCCCGGGCTCTGGAAACACCATATATTTT.

The V gene is TRBV9, the J gene TRBJ2-7; maybe TRBD2 (6 bases). The CDR3 loop spans 14 amino acids. V gave up 0 bases and J gave up 2 bases, with 9 bases separating them. Germline assignment: CDR1 SGDLS and CDR2 YYNGEE. This CDR3 reads CASSVGGGTYEQYF. The CDR3, as DNA: TGTGCCAGCAGCGTAGGTGGAGGGACCTACGAGCAGTACTTC.

V gene TRBV27 combines with J gene TRBJ2-1; D is ambiguous. CDR3 size: 12 residues. V lost 6 bases, J lost 4 bases, and 7 bases lay in between. CDR1 and CDR2 (germline): MNHEY, SMNVEV (reference sequence). Written as DNA, the CDR3 is TGTGCCAGCAGGTCCGGTTACAATGAGCAGTTCTTC. It is translated as CASRSGYNEQFF.

The gene calls are TRBV6-1 and TRBJ2-7, with D maybe TRBD2 (5 bases). The CDR3 consists of 13 residues. CDR1 MNHNS and CDR2 SASEGT come from the germline V gene. V lost 3 bases to trimming and J lost 3 bases, with 9 bases between them. The CDR3 nucleotides are TGTGCCAGCAGTGAGGTGGGAGACTACGAGCAGTACTTC. Its protein product is CASSEVGDYEQYF.

The rearrangement links TRBV9 to TRBJ2-2; 8 bases are shared with TRBD2. The junction had 9 bases not matched to a gene; V was cut back by 6 bases and J by 5 bases. This CDR3 spans 15 amino acids. Germline V CDR1 and CDR2: SGDLS, YYNGEE. CDR3 DNA sequence: TGTGCCAGCAACCCCAGCGGGAGTTTAACCGGGGAGCTGTTTTTT. Amino acid sequence: CASNPSGSLTGELFF.

The gene calls are TRBV25-1 and TRBJ1-3; the D gene is possibly TRBD1 (5 bases). V was shortened by 1 base and J by 0 bases, with 10 bases between the two germline ends. The CDR3 runs to 16 residues. CDR1 MGHDK and CDR2 SYGVNS come from the germline V gene. The CDR3 region is CASSESGDFSGNTIYF. DNA for the CDR3: TGTGCCAGCAGTGAATCGGGGGACTTCTCTGGAAACACCATATATTTT.

The rearrangement joins TRBV29-1 to TRBJ2-1; TRBD2 matches 9 bases. Germline CDR1 and CDR2: SQVTM and ANQGSEA. With V trimmed by 0 bases and J by 7 bases, 7 bases remained unmatched. This CDR3 region has 15 residues. The CDR3 region is CSVEDVGAGGNEQFF. CDR3 in DNA: TGCAGCGTTGAAGACGTAGGAGCGGGAGGTAATGAGCAGTTCTTC.